This entry describes one T cell receptor (beta chain). Original analysis: Reference gene primers were amplified, and this amplification served to estimate nucleated cell counts. The assay was immunoSEQ multiplex PCR, and TCRdb's table has in-frame clones only and misses some. From that table come the V and J calls and clone size; the DNA was used to work out D and trimming. The data show over 450,000 clones, with roughly 89% seen just once and 7.8% held by the top ten. This record comes from a study of blood T cell repertoires in COVID-19. On the study more broadly: T cells, B-cell-depleted T cells, or PBMCs supplied cDNA or gDNA.

The CDR3 extends over 13 amino acids. Deletions cut 6 bases from V and 2 bases from J, with 11 bases between. The germline CDR1 and CDR2 sequences are MNHEY and SMNVEV (reference sequence). Enrollment of patients from Seattle took place during active infection, with longitudinal follow-up. This sequence was found in a woman in her forties or fifties with COVID-19, enrolled during active disease. Sequencing was performed on peripheral blood. The chain uses TRBV27 and TRBJ2-7; perhaps TRBD1 as D (5 bases). In nucleotides, the CDR3 is TGTGCCAGCAGACGAGACAGTACCTACGAGCAGTACTTC. This gives the protein CASRRDSTYEQYF.